This T cell receptor (beta chain) appears in the sequencing data of a study of Graves' ophthalmopathy and Graves' hyperthyroidism. The germline V gene encodes CDR1 SGHTA and CDR2 FQGNSA. The V segment lost 5 bases and the J segment 11 bases; nucleotides outside the gene matches: 12. The CDR3 length is 14 residues. Investigators amplified TCR beta CDR3 regions from RNA transcripts. Amplification began with first-round RT-PCR using HTBI primers, then second-round multiplex PCR was performed. TCRdb ran MiXCR on the multiplex PCR reads and lists one entry per CDR3 protein. The sample lists over a million distinct CDR3 sequences; about 35% were seen once. Concerning this clonotype: Its specificity is unknown.

Enrolled hyperthyroidism patients had a new diagnosis, a duration under 2 months, and an age of 18 to 65. The authors diagnosed from clinical symptoms, serum thyroxine, TRAb, thyroid ultrasound and orbital computed tomography. General study findings and limits: Discriminating ophthalmopathy from stable hyperthyroidism, a 13-signature model attained a sensitivity of about 85% and a specificity of about 79%.

The source is an adult man with Graves' hyperthyroidism. This chain joins TRBV7-2 and TRBJ1-5; TRBD1 matches at 7 bases. Sequencing was carried out using peripheral blood or thyroid tissue (not recorded which). In DNA, the CDR3 is TGTGCCAGCAGCCGTAGCGGGACAGCGGAGACCCAGCATTTT. It specifies CASSRSGTAETQHF.